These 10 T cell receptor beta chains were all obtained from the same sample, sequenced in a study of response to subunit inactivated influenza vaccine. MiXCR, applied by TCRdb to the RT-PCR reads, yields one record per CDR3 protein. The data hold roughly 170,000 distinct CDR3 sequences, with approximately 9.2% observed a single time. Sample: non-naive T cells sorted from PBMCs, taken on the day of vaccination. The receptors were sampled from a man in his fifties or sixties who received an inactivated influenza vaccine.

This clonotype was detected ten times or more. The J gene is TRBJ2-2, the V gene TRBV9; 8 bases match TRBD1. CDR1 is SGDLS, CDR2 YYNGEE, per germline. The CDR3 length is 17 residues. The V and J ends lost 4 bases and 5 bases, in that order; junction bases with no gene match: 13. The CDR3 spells CASSFNPGDRGTGELFF. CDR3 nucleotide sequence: TGTGCCAGCAGCTTTAACCCCGGCGACAGGGGAACCGGGGAGCTGTTTTTT.

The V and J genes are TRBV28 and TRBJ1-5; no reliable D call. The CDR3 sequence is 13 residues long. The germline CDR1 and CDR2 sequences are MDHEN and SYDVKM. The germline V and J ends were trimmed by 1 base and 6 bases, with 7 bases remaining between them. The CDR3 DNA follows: TGTGCCAGCAGTTTATCTCCCGTTCAGCCCCAGCATTTT. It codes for CASSLSPVQPQHF. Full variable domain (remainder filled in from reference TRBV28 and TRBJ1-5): DVKVTQSSRYLVKRTGEKVFLECVQDMDHENMFWYRQDPGLGLRLIYFSYDVKMKEKGDIPEGYSVSREKKERFSLILESASTNQTSMYLCASSLSPVQPQHFGDGTRLSIL.

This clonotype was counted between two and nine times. The CDR3 DNA reads TGCGCCAGCAGCTTACTAACCGGGACAGGGCAAGAGACCCAGTACTTC. This codes for CASSLLTGTGQETQYF. J is TRBJ2-5 and V is TRBV5-1; 9 bases match TRBD1. Germline V lookup: CDR1 SGHRS, CDR2 YFSETQ. V trimming: 2 bases; J trimming: 2 bases; junction bases outside the gene matches: 7. There are 16 residues in the CDR3.

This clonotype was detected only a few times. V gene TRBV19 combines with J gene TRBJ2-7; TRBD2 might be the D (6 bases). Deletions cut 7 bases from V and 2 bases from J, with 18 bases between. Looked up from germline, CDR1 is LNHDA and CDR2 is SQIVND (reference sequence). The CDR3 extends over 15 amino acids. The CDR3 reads CASTPTWGGTYEQYF. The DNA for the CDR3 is TGTGCCAGTACCCCAACCTGGGGAGGTACCTACGAGCAGTACTTC.

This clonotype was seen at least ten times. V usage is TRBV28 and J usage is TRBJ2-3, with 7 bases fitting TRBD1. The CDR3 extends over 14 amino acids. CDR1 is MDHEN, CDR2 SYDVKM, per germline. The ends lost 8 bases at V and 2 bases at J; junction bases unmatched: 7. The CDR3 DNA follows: TGTGCCAGCTCATACAGGGGATCCACAGATACGCAGTATTTT. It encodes CASSYRGSTDTQYF.

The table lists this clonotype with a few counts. This CDR3 reads CASSERHPSNQPQHF. CDR3 coding DNA: TGTGCCAGCAGCGAACGGCATCCAAGCAATCAGCCCCAGCATTTT. The chain is built from TRBV2 and TRBJ1-5; D not resolved. V was pared by 6 bases and J by 1 base, with 13 bases between. This CDR3 has 15 amino acids. CDR1 and CDR2 from the germline V gene are SNHLY and FYNNEI.

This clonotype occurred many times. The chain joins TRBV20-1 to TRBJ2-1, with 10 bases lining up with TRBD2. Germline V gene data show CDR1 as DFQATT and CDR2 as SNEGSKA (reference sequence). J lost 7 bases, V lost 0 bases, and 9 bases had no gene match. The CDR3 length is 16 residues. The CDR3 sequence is CSAREPMSGRGNEQFF. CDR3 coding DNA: TGCAGTGCTAGAGAGCCTATGAGCGGGAGGGGGAATGAGCAGTTCTTC.

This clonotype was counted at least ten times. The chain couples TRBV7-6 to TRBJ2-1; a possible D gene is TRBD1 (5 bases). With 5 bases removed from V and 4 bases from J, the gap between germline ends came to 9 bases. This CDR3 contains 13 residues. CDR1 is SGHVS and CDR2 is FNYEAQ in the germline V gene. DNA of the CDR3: TGTGCCAGCAGCCCTACAGGATACAATGAGCAGTTCTTC. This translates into CASSPTGYNEQFF.

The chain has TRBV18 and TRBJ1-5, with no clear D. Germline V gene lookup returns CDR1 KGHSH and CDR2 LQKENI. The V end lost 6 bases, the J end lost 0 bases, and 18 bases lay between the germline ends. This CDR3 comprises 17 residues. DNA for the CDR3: TGTGCCAGCTCCCTAACCCCAAGCGTGTATAGCAATCAGCCCCAGCATTTT. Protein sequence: CASSLTPSVYSNQPQHF.

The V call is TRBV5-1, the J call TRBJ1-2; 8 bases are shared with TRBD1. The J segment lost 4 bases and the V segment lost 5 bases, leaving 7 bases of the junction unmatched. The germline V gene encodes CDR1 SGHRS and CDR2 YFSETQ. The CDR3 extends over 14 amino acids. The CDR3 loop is CASRYQGATYGYTF. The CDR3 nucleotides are TGCGCCAGCAGATATCAGGGGGCGACCTATGGCTACACCTTC.